This T cell receptor (beta chain) derives from a study of T-cell memory formation after mild COVID-19. Study-wide results and caveats: Those CD4+ clones that contracted were mainly in CM and EM (CD8+ ones in EMRA). Cross-reactive memory appears to have joined, as suggested by some responding clones showing up in pre-infection memory.

TCRdb ran MiXCR on the 5' RACE reads and lists one entry per CDR3 protein. Of about 420,000 distinct CDR3 sequences listed, more than 20% are singletons. About this clonotype: Its antigen remains unknown.

Germline CDR1 reads ENHRY; CDR2 reads SYGVKD. This CDR3 contains 15 residues. Trimming took off 4 bases at V and 0 bases at J, with 10 bases between the two ends. The sequenced sample was PBMCs or a T cell subset sorted from them (not recorded which). This chain uses TRBV10-3 with TRBJ2-1; D is uncertain. The source of this sequence is an adult woman who had mild COVID-19 (a few samples of this study predate the infection). Cell type and time point are not known. CDR3 DNA sequence: TGTGCCATCAGTGGAGGCTACGGCTCCTACAATGAGCAGTTCTTC. It yields the protein CAISGGYGSYNEQFF.